Listed below are T cell receptor beta chains from one sample, sequenced in a study of blood T cell repertoires in COVID-19. The method was immunoSEQ multiplex PCR; TCRdb's version includes in-frame clones alone and lacks a portion of them. The profile shows fewer than 450,000 clones, approximately 88% of them singletons. The sequenced sample consisted of PBMCs or T cells enriched from blood (not recorded which). These receptors all stem from a middle-aged woman with acute COVID-19. CDR3s include the opening cysteine and the closing phenylalanine or tryptophan. A D gene is named only where the DNA matches it firmly. Clone size appears in some rows only: once, few, many, or a class for an expanded clone.

J: TRBJ1-2; D: .; V: TRBV13; size: once; DNA: TGTGCCAGCAGCTTAGGCCGCGGCGGCCTCGCCTTC; CDR3: CASSLGRGGLAF
J: TRBJ2-1; D: TRBD2; V: TRBV3-1/TRBV3-2; size: .; DNA: TGTGCCAGCAGCACGTACCGCGGGGGGAGCTACAATGAGCAGTTCTTC; CDR3: CASSTYRGGSYNEQFF
J: TRBJ1-4; D: .; V: TRBV7-9; size: .; DNA: TGTGCCAGCAGCTTCTCGAGGGTGGGGGGAAGTCATGAAAAACTGTTTTTT; CDR3: CASSFSRVGGSHEKLFF
J: TRBJ1-1; D: .; V: TRBV5-8; size: .; DNA: TGTGCCAGCAGCACGGGGATGAACACTGAAGCTTTCTTT; CDR3: CASSTGMNTEAFF
J: TRBJ1-1; D: TRBD1; V: TRBV20-1; size: .; DNA: TGCAGTGCTAGCCAGACAGGGACAGCTTTCTTT; CDR3: CSASQTGTAFF
J: TRBJ1-1; D: .; V: TRBV9; size: .; DNA: TGTGCCAGCAGCCCTGACTGGAACACTAAGGCGGCTTTCTTT; CDR3: CASSPDWNTKAAFF
J: TRBJ2-1; D: .; V: TRBV9; size: .; DNA: TGTGCCAGCAGCCCTAAGTGGTGGGTAGTCGGGGGTAATGAGCAGTTCTTC; CDR3: CASSPKWWVVGGNEQFF
J: TRBJ1-6; D: .; V: TRBV9; size: .; DNA: TGTGCCAGCAGCGGATCCGGGAACCCTAAAGGGTCACCCCTCCACTTT; CDR3: CASSGSGNPKGSPLHF
J: TRBJ1-6; D: .; V: TRBV2; size: .; DNA: TGTGCCAGCAGTGTGGGCAGTAATTCACCCCTCCACTTT; CDR3: CASSVGSNSPLHF
J: TRBJ2-7; D: .; V: TRBV6-5; size: .; DNA: TGTGCCAGCAGTAGAGGACCTCAGGGCTACGAGCAGTACTTC; CDR3: CASSRGPQGYEQYF
J: TRBJ2-3; D: .; V: TRBV30; size: .; DNA: TGTGCCTGGAGTGTCCTCGAGCGGGCCCGGTATACGCAGTATTTT; CDR3: CAWSVLERARYTQYF
J: TRBJ2-5; D: .; V: TRBV18; size: .; DNA: TGTGCCAGCTCACCCCGACAGAAAGAGACCCAGTACTTC; CDR3: CASSPRQKETQYF
J: TRBJ1-6; D: .; V: TRBV30; size: .; DNA: TGTGCCTGGTCGACCGGGGCGGGAGCCCTCCACTTT; CDR3: CAWSTGAGALHF
J: TRBJ1-4; D: TRBD1; V: TRBV5-8; size: .; DNA: TGTGCCAGCAGCTTAGGACAGGGCGGCACTAATGAAAAACTGTTTTTT; CDR3: CASSLGQGGTNEKLFF
J: TRBJ2-2; D: TRBD2; V: TRBV6-5; size: once; DNA: TGTGCCAGCGACCGGGACTACTACACCGGGGAGCTGTTTTTT; CDR3: CASDRDYYTGELFF
J: TRBJ2-3; D: TRBD1; V: TRBV5-1; size: .; DNA: TGCGCCAGCAAGGTAGGACAGGCGTCAGATACGCAGTATTTT; CDR3: CASKVGQASDTQYF
J: TRBJ2-1; D: TRBD2; V: TRBV9; size: .; DNA: TGTGCCAGCAGCGTAGGTGCGGGGGGGAACAATGAGCAGTTCTTC; CDR3: CASSVGAGGNNEQFF
J: TRBJ2-5; D: TRBD1; V: TRBV15; size: .; DNA: TGTGCCACCAGCAGCCCAGGGACAGCTAAAGAGACCCAGTACTTC; CDR3: CATSSPGTAKETQYF
J: TRBJ2-7; D: .; V: TRBV4-1; size: .; DNA: TGCGCCAGCAGCCAAGAACCCACGCAGGGGGGCGAGCAGTACTTC; CDR3: CASSQEPTQGGEQYF
J: TRBJ1-1; D: TRBD1; V: TRBV29-1; size: .; DNA: TGCAGCGTTGAATGGGACAGGGGGAAAGCTTTCTTT; CDR3: CSVEWDRGKAFF
J: TRBJ2-7; D: TRBD2; V: TRBV5-1; size: .; DNA: TGCGCCAGCAGCGGAAAGTTGAGCGGGGGAGACCCACACGTCTACGAGCAGTACTTC; CDR3: CASSGKLSGGDPHVYEQYF
J: TRBJ2-2; D: TRBD2; V: TRBV11-2; size: .; DNA: TGTGCCAGCAGCTTAGGAGCTAGCGGGGGCGGGGAGCTGTTTTTT; CDR3: CASSLGASGGGELFF
J: TRBJ2-3; D: TRBD1; V: TRBV19; size: .; DNA: TGTGCCAGTAGTAGGCGACAGGGAGTAGATACGCAGTATTTT; CDR3: CASSRRQGVDTQYF
J: TRBJ1-1; D: TRBD1; V: TRBV3-1/TRBV3-2; size: .; DNA: TGTGCCAGCAGCCTCTCCGCAGGGGGCCCTGAAGCTTTCTTT; CDR3: CASSLSAGGPEAFF
J: TRBJ1-1; D: .; V: TRBV19; size: .; DNA: TGTGCCAGTAGTATAGTAGCCCTTCAGACTGAAGCTTTCTTT; CDR3: CASSIVALQTEAFF
J: TRBJ1-4; D: .; V: TRBV7-9; size: few; DNA: TGTGCCAGCAGCCCGGTTGCTGAAAAACTGTTTTTT; CDR3: CASSPVAEKLFF
J: TRBJ2-2; D: TRBD1; V: TRBV7-8; size: .; DNA: TGTGCCAGCAGCCCTCAACCTGGGACAGGGGGCCTAGGCACCGGGGAGCTGTTTTTT; CDR3: CASSPQPGTGGLGTGELFF
J: TRBJ2-1; D: .; V: TRBV7-8; size: .; DNA: TGTGCCAGCAGCAAGGGACTCCAAACATACAATGAGCAGTTCTTC; CDR3: CASSKGLQTYNEQFF
J: TRBJ1-2; D: .; V: TRBV10-3; size: many; DNA: TGTGCCACGGGAGGGGCTGGCTATGGCTACACCTTC; CDR3: CATGGAGYGYTF
J: TRBJ2-1; D: TRBD2; V: TRBV19; size: .; DNA: TGTGCCAGTAGTATTAGCGGGGGGGTCTACAATGAGCAGTTCTTC; CDR3: CASSISGGVYNEQFF
J: TRBJ1-2; D: .; V: TRBV5-1; size: .; DNA: TGCGCCAGCAGCCCGGGACATCAAGCTAACTATGGCTACACCTTC; CDR3: CASSPGHQANYGYTF
J: TRBJ1-1; D: .; V: TRBV5-1; size: .; DNA: TGCGCCAGCAGCTTGGTCGAATGGAGTGAAGCTTTCTTT; CDR3: CASSLVEWSEAFF
J: TRBJ1-2; D: TRBD1; V: TRBV19; size: .; DNA: TGTGCCAGTAGTATTTCCCGGACAGGGGGCGCGTACTATGGCTACACCTTC; CDR3: CASSISRTGGAYYGYTF
J: TRBJ1-6; D: TRBD1; V: TRBV11-2; size: .; DNA: TGTGCCAGCAGCCTAGGGACAGCGGGAGATAATTCACCCCTCCACTTT; CDR3: CASSLGTAGDNSPLHF
J: TRBJ2-1; D: .; V: TRBV24-1; size: .; DNA: TGTGCCACCAGTGATTGGGCATCCCAGGGTAGGGATTACAATGAGCAGTTCTTC; CDR3: CATSDWASQGRDYNEQFF
J: TRBJ2-7; D: .; V: TRBV11-3; size: .; DNA: TGTGCCAGCAGCTTTGTCGGTCTAGAGCCCGGATACGAGCAGTACTTC; CDR3: CASSFVGLEPGYEQYF
J: TRBJ1-3; D: .; V: TRBV5-6; size: .; DNA: TGTGCCAGCAGCCAAGGACAGCTTGGAAACACCATATATTTT; CDR3: CASSQGQLGNTIYF
J: TRBJ2-7; D: .; V: TRBV25-1; size: .; DNA: TGTGCCAGCAGTCGAAGTAAGACCGGGAACGAGCAGTACTTC; CDR3: CASSRSKTGNEQYF
J: TRBJ1-2; D: .; V: TRBV4-2; size: .; DNA: TGTGCCAGCAGCCAAGTAGCCTGGGAGACTAACTATGGCTACACCTTC; CDR3: CASSQVAWETNYGYTF
J: TRBJ2-1; D: .; V: TRBV29-1; size: .; DNA: TGCAGCGTTGAGAAGCAGGACTCCTACAATGAGCAGTTCTTC; CDR3: CSVEKQDSYNEQFF
J: TRBJ2-3; D: .; V: TRBV9; size: .; DNA: TGTGCCAGCAGCGTAGCCGCATCTCGCCTAAATCCGACAGATACGCAGTATTTT; CDR3: CASSVAASRLNPTDTQYF
J: TRBJ1-1; D: TRBD1; V: TRBV27; size: .; DNA: TGTGCCAGCAGCCAACTTCAGGGGGCGAGAGCTTTCTTT; CDR3: CASSQLQGARAFF
J: TRBJ2-7; D: .; V: TRBV10-2; size: .; DNA: TGCGCCAGCAGAACCGGACAGAAGGGGAGCTACGAGCAGTACTTC; CDR3: CASRTGQKGSYEQYF